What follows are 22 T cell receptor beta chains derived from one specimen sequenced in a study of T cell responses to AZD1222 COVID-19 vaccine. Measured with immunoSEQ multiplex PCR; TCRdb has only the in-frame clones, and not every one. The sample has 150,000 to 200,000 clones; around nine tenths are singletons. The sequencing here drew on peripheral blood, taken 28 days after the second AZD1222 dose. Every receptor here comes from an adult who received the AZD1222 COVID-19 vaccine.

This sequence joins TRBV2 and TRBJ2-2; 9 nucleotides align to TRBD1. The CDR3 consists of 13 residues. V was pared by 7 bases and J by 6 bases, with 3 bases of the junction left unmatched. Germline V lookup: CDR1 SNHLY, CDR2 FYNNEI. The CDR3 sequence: CASKDRGAGELFF. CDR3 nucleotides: TGTGCCAGCAAGGACAGGGGAGCCGGGGAGCTGTTTTTT.

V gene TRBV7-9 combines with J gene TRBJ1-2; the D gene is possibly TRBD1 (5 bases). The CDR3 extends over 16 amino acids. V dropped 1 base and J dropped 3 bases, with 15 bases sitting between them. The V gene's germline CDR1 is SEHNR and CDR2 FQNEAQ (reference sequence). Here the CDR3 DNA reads TGTGCCAGCAGCTTAGGTTCAGGAGGGGCTCACTATGGCTACACCTTC. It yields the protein CASSLGSGGAHYGYTF. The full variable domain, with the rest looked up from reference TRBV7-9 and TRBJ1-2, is DTGVSQNPRHKITKRGQNVTFRCDPISEHNRLYWYRQTLGQGPEFLTYFQNEAQLEKSRLLSDRFSAERPKGSFSTLEIQRTEQGDSAMYLCASSLGSGGAHYGYTFGSGTRLTVV.

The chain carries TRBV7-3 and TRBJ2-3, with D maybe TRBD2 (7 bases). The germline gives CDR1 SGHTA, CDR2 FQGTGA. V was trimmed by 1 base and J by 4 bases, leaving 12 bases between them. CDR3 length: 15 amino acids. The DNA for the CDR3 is TGTGCCAGCAGCTTAAGGGGGGGCAATGCAGATACGCAGTATTTT. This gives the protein CASSLRGGNADTQYF.

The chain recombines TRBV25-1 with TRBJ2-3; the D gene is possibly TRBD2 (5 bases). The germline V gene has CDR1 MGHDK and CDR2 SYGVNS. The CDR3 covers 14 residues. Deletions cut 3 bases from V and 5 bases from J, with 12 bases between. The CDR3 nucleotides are TGTGCCAGCAGTGATTCACTAGTGGGAGATACGCAGTATTTT. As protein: CASSDSLVGDTQYF.

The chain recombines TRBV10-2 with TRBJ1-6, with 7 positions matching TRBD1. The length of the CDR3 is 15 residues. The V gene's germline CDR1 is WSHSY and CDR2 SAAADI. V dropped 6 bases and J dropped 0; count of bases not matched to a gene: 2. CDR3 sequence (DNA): TGCGCCAGCAGGGACAGGAGCTCCTATAATTCACCCCTCCACTTT. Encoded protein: CASRDRSSYNSPLHF.

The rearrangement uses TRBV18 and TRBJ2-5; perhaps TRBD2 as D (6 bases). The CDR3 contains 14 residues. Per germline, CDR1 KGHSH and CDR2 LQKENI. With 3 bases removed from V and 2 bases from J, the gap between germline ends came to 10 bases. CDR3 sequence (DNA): TGTGCCAGCTCACCGGTGGGGGGTCAAGAGACCCAGTACTTC. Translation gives CASSPVGGQETQYF. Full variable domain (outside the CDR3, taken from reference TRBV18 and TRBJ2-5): NAGVMQNPRHLVRRRGQEARLRCSPMKGHSHVYWYRQLPEEGLKFMVYLQKENIIDESGMPKERFSAEFPKEGPSILRIQQVVRGDSAAYFCASSPVGGQETQYFGPGTRLLVL.

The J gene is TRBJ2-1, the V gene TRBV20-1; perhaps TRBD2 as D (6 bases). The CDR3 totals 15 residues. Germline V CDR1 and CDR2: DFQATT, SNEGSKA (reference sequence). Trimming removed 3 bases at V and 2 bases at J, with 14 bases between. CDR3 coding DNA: TGCAGTGCTAGTCCCCTCGCGGGACCCTACAATGAGCAGTTCTTC. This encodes CSASPLAGPYNEQFF.

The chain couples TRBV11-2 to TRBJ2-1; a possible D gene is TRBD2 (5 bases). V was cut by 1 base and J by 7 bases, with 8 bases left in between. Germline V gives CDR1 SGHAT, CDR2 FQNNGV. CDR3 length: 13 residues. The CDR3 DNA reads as TGTGCCAGCAGCTTAGTACGAGGGAATGAGCAGTTCTTC. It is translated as CASSLVRGNEQFF.

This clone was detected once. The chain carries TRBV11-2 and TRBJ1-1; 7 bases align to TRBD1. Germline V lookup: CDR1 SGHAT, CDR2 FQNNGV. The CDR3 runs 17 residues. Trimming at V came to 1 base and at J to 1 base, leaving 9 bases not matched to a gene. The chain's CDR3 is CASSLGQGHSKNTEAFF. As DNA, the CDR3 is TGTGCCAGCAGCTTAGGACAGGGCCATTCGAAGAACACTGAAGCTTTCTTT.

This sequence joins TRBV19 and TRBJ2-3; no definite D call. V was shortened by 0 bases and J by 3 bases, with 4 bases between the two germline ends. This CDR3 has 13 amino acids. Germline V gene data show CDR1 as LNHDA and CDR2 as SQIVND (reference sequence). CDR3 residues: CASSIDGTDTQYF. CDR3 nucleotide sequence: TGTGCCAGTAGTATAGATGGGACAGATACGCAGTATTTT.

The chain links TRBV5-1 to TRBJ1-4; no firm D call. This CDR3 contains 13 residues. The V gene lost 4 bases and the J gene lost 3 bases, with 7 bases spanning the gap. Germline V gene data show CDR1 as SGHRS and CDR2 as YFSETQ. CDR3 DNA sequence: TGCGCCAGCAGCGAGGGTCCTAATGAAAAACTGTTTTTT. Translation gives CASSEGPNEKLFF.

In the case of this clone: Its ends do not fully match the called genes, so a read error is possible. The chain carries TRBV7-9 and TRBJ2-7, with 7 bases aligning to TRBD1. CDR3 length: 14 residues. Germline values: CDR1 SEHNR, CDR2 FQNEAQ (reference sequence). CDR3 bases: TGTGCCAGCAGCTTAGGGGCAGGACAGGCGCCTTACCATTTC. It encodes CASSLGAGQAPYHF. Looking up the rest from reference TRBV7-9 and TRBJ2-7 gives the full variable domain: DTGVSQNPRHKITKRGQNVTFRCDPISEHNRLYWYRQTLGQGPEFLTYFQNEAQLEKSRLLSDRFSAERPKGSFSTLEIQRTEQGDSAMYLCASSLGAGQAPYHFGPGTRLTVT.

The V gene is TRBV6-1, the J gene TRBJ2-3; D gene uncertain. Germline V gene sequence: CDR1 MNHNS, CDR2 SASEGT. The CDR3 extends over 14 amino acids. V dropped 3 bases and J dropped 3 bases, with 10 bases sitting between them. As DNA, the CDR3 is TGTGCCAGCAGTGAGGGGTGGGCTACAGATACGCAGTATTTT. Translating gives CASSEGWATDTQYF.

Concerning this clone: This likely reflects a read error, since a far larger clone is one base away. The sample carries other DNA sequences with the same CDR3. The CDR3: CASSLEGNGYTF. The CDR3, as DNA: TGTGCCAGCAGCTTAGAGGGGAATGGCTACACCTTC. The V gene is TRBV11-2, the J gene TRBJ1-2; the D is unclear. The CDR3 covers 12 residues. Trimming removed 0 bases at V and 6 bases at J, with 5 bases between. Germline lookup yields CDR1 SGHAT and CDR2 FQNNGV.

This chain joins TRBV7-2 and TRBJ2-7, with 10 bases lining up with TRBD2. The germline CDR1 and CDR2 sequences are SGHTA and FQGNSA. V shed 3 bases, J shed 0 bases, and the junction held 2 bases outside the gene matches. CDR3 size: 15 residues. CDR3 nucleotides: TGTGCCAGCAGCTTCAGCGGGGGGGTCTCCTACGAGCAGTACTTC. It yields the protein CASSFSGGVSYEQYF.

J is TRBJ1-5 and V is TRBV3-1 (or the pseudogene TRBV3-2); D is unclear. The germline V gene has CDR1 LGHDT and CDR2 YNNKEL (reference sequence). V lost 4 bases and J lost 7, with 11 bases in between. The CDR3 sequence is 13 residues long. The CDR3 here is CASSREGRQPQHF. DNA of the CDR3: TGTGCCAGCAGCCGTGAAGGTCGGCAGCCCCAGCATTTT.

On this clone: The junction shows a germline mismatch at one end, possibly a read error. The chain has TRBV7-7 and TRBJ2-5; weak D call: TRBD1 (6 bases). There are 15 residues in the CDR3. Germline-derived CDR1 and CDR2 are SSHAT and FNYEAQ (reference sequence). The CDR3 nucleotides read TGTGCTAGCAGCTCCGTTTCAGGGGTCGGGGAGACCCAGTACTTC. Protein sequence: CASSSVSGVGETQYF.

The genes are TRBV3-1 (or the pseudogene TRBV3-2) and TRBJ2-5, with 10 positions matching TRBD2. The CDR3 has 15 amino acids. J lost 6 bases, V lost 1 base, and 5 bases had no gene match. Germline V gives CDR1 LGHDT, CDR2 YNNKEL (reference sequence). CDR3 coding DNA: TGTGCCAGCAGCCAAGGGCCTAGCGGGGGTAAGACCCAGTACTTC. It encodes CASSQGPSGGKTQYF.

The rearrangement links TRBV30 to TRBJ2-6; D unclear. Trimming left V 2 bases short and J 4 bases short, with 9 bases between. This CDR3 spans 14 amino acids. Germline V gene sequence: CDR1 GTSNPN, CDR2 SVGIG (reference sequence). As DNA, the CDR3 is TGTGCCTGGAGTCTTATCCCCGGGGCCAACGTCCTGACTTTC. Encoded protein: CAWSLIPGANVLTF.

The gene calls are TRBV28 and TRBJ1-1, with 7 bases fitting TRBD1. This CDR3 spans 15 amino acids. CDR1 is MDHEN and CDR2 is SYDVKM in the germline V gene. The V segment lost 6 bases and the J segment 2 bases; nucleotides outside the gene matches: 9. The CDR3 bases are TGTGCCAGCAGGATTGACAGGGTGGCAAACACTGAAGCTTTCTTT. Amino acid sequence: CASRIDRVANTEAFF.

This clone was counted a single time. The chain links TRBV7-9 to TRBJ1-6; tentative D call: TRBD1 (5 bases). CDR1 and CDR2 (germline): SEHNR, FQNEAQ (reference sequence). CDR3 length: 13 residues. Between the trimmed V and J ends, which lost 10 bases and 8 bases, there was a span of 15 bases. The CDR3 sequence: CATEGPRDSPLHF. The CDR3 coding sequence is TGTGCCACCGAGGGACCGCGGGATTCACCCCTCCACTTT.

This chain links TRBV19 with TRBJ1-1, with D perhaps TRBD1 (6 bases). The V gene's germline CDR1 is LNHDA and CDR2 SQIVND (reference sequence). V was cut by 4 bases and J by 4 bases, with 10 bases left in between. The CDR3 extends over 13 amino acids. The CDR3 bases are TGTGCCAGTAGTAGAACAGGGTTCACTGAAGCTTTCTTT. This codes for CASSRTGFTEAFF.